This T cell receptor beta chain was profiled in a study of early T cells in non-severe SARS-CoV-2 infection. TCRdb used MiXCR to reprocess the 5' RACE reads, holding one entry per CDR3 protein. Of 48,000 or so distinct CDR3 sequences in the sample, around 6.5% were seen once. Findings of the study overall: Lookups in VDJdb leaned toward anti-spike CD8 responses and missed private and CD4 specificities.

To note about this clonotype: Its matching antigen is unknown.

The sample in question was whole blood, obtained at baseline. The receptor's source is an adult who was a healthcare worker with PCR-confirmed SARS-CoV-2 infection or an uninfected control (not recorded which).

In nucleotides, the CDR3 is TGTGCCAGTAGCGTCCGGGCCGACAGGGTCAATGAGCAGTTCTTC. Amino acids: CASSVRADRVNEQFF. V gene TRBV19 combines with J gene TRBJ2-1; 7 bases map to TRBD1. J gave up 6 bases and V 6 bases, and 11 bases lay outside the gene matches. The germline V gene has CDR1 LNHDA and CDR2 SQIVND (reference sequence). The length of the CDR3 is 15 residues.